The 28 T cell receptor beta chains listed next were all sequenced from one sample in a study of response to subunit inactivated influenza vaccine. In TCRdb, the RT-PCR reads were re-called with MiXCR into one record per CDR3 protein. Counted here are some 520,000 distinct CDR3 sequences, approximately 17% occurring once; the ten biggest clones make up less than 4%. The sequencing used CD4+ T cells sorted from PBMCs, collected around 2 years after vaccination. These receptors all stem from a man between 50 and 70 years old who received an inactivated influenza vaccine.

The chain is built from TRBV20-1 and TRBJ2-3, with 10 nucleotides matching TRBD2. The CDR3 spans 15 residues. V lost 6 bases to trimming and J lost 3 bases; unmatched junction nucleotides: 9. Germline V CDR1 and CDR2: DFQATT, SNEGSKA (reference sequence). CDR3 coding DNA: TGCAGTGCACCTACTAGCGGGATCGGTACAGATACGCAGTATTTT. Protein: CSAPTSGIGTDTQYF.

The table lists this clonotype with a few counts. The CDR3 DNA follows: TGTGCCAGCAGCGAGGGACAGGGGGTTTACAATGAGCAGTTCTTC. This translates into CASSEGQGVYNEQFF. The V gene is TRBV5-6, the J gene TRBJ2-1, with 11 positions matching TRBD1. Germline trimming cut 4 bases from V and 4 bases from J; bases unmatched to any gene: 4. Germline CDR1 is SGHDT and CDR2 is YYEEEE. The CDR3 has 15 residues.

The chain employs TRBV2 and TRBJ2-5; D is uncertain. Germline V CDR1 and CDR2: SNHLY, FYNNEI. The CDR3 totals 13 residues. V lost 6 bases, J lost 1 base, and 9 bases lay in between. CDR3 loop: CASRRRPQETQYF. Written as DNA, the CDR3 is TGTGCCAGCAGGCGAAGGCCCCAAGAGACCCAGTACTTC.

The chain recombines TRBV29-1 with TRBJ2-3, with 7 bases that match TRBD2. Trimming took 5 bases from V and 2 from J; bases not matched to a gene: 7. The CDR3 runs 14 residues. Per the germline V gene, CDR1 is SQVTM and CDR2 is ANQGSEA. The CDR3 loop is CSVLASGNTDTQYF. CDR3 sequence (DNA): TGCAGCGTTTTGGCTAGCGGTAACACAGATACGCAGTATTTT.

This rearrangement joins TRBV5-1 to TRBJ1-3; D gene ambiguous. The germline gives CDR1 SGHRS, CDR2 YFSETQ. This CDR3 is built from 15 residues. Trimming stripped 0 bases from V and 0 bases from J, with 7 bases between. CDR3 coding DNA: TGCGCCAGCAGCTTGGGACAAGTCTCTGGAAACACCATATATTTT. Translating gives CASSLGQVSGNTIYF.

The rearrangement links TRBV28 to TRBJ1-2; weak D call: TRBD1 (5 bases). Germline V gives CDR1 MDHEN, CDR2 SYDVKM. V was trimmed by 8 bases and J by 2 bases, leaving 15 bases between them. This CDR3 is 14 amino acids long. CDR3 in amino acids: CASASPGTNYGYTF. The CDR3 DNA reads TGTGCCAGCGCTAGCCCGGGGACCAACTATGGCTACACCTTC.

The chain is built from TRBV19 and TRBJ2-1; 9 bases match TRBD1. The CDR3 consists of 16 residues. Unmatched junction bases numbered 7, after V lost 4 bases and J lost 3 bases. Germline V gives CDR1 LNHDA, CDR2 SQIVND (reference sequence). CDR3 protein: CASSRLDRGNYNEQFF. In DNA, the CDR3 is TGTGCCAGTAGTAGACTCGACAGGGGGAACTACAATGAGCAGTTCTTC.

This clonotype was counted many times. The chain carries TRBV7-8 and TRBJ1-4; a weak D match, TRBD1 (6 bases). The germline V gene has CDR1 SGHVS and CDR2 FQNEAQ. V was clipped by 5 bases and J by 4 bases, with 14 bases between them. The CDR3 totals 15 residues. The CDR3 bases are TGTGCCAGCAGCGACCGGGAGGGGGATAATGAAAAACTGTTTTTT. This translates into CASSDREGDNEKLFF.

This clonotype was recorded a few times. The chain employs TRBV4-1 and TRBJ1-5; D possibly corresponds to TRBD1 (5 bases). The V end was cut by 0 bases, the J end by 10 bases, with 10 bases between. The CDR3 is 13 amino acids. Germline-derived CDR1 and CDR2 are MGHRA and YSYEKL. CDR3 bases: TGCGCCAGCAGCCAAGAGGGGCCCAGTCCCCAGCATTTT. Its translation is CASSQEGPSPQHF.

In its sample, this clonotype was seen a few times. J is TRBJ2-7 and V is TRBV20-1; 8 nucleotides line up with TRBD1. V lost 0 bases, J lost 3 bases, and 4 bases stayed unmatched. Germline CDR1 reads DFQATT; CDR2 reads SNEGSKA (reference sequence). CDR3 length: 14 amino acids. The chain's CDR3 is CSARDLGQGYEQYF. DNA for the CDR3: TGCAGTGCTAGAGATCTAGGACAGGGCTACGAGCAGTACTTC.

This clonotype has just a few counts. The V call is TRBV2, the J call TRBJ2-2; TRBD1 might be the D (5 bases). The germline V gene encodes CDR1 SNHLY and CDR2 FYNNEI. The V end was cut by 6 bases, the J end by 3 bases, with 14 bases between. The CDR3 extends over 15 amino acids. The CDR3 spells CASSHQGTYTGELFF. In DNA form, the CDR3 reads TGTGCCAGCAGCCATCAGGGCACTTACACCGGGGAGCTGTTTTTT.

This clonotype was observed many times. This chain connects TRBV12-3 or TRBV12-4 to TRBJ2-3, with TRBD2 matching 8 bases. The length of the CDR3 is 14 residues. V shed 5 bases and J 4 bases; nucleotides not matched to a gene: 5. CDR3 in DNA: TGTGCCAGCAGTCTAGGGACTAGAGCAGATACGCAGTATTTT. This encodes CASSLGTRADTQYF.

The chain recombines TRBV4-3 with TRBJ1-2; 8 bases align to TRBD1. CDR1 is LGHNA, CDR2 YSLEER, per germline. V lost 0 bases to trimming and J lost 5 bases; unmatched junction nucleotides: 5. CDR3 length: 15 amino acids. The CDR3 DNA is TGCGCCAGCAGCCAAGACCCGGACAGGGTTTATGGCTACACCTTC. It codes for CASSQDPDRVYGYTF.

The sample holds many counts of this clonotype. The CDR3 DNA follows: TGTGCCAGCAGCGTAGATAGTGCGAACACCGGGGAGCTGTTTTTT. Its protein is CASSVDSANTGELFF. The chain carries TRBV9 and TRBJ2-2, with D hard to call. The CDR3 extends over 15 amino acids. The V gene's germline CDR1 is SGDLS and CDR2 YYNGEE. V lost 0 bases and J lost 0, with 6 bases in between.

This clonotype was recorded at least ten times. The chain has TRBV12-3 or TRBV12-4 and TRBJ2-7; D gene ambiguous. With 5 bases removed from V and 2 bases from J, the gap between germline ends came to 7 bases. This CDR3 is built from 12 residues. The chain's CDR3 is CASSVGPYEQYF. The CDR3 nucleotides read TGTGCCAGCAGTGTCGGACCCTACGAGCAGTACTTC.

The CDR3 DNA reads TGCGCCAGCAGCTTGGCAGGGACCGAGCAGTACTTC. This encodes CASSLAGTEQYF. V is TRBV5-1 and J is TRBJ2-7; the D call may be TRBD1 or TRBD2 (5 bases each). V was cut by 0 bases and J by 6 bases, with 7 bases left in between. The CDR3 spans 12 residues. Germline V gene sequence: CDR1 SGHRS, CDR2 YFSETQ.

In this sample, this clonotype turned up many times. This chain links TRBV6-1 with TRBJ2-2, with 7 bases that match TRBD1. CDR1 MNHNS and CDR2 SASEGT come from the germline V gene. The ends lost 6 bases at V and 3 bases at J; junction bases unmatched: 10. The CDR3 contains 16 residues. This CDR3 is CASRKQTGAHTGELFF. The CDR3 DNA sequence: TGTGCCAGCAGGAAACAAACAGGGGCCCACACCGGGGAGCTGTTTTTT.

This clonotype has a handful of counts. The chain recombines TRBV29-1 with TRBJ1-2; 9 bases align to TRBD1. The V and J ends lost 7 bases and 4 bases, in that order; junction bases with no gene match: 7. The CDR3 runs to 13 residues. Germline CDR1 reads SQVTM; CDR2 reads ANQGSEA. DNA of the CDR3: TGCAGCGCTGAGGGACAGGGTGCCTATGGCTACACCTTC. It specifies CSAEGQGAYGYTF.

This clonotype has just a few counts. The CDR3 sequence: CASSWRVAGSNNEQFF. The DNA of the CDR3 is TGTGCCAGCAGCTGGAGGGTAGCGGGGAGCAACAATGAGCAGTTCTTC. The J gene is TRBJ2-1, the V gene TRBV7-2; the match to TRBD2 covers 8 bases. Unmatched junction bases numbered 10, after V lost 4 bases and J lost 5 bases. The germline V gene has CDR1 SGHTA and CDR2 FQGNSA. This CDR3 comprises 16 residues.

This clonotype was seen more than once but under ten times. The V and J genes are TRBV4-1 and TRBJ1-6; no reliable D call. The CDR3 consists of 18 residues. V was pared by 2 bases and J by 0 bases, with 14 bases between. Germline CDR1 and CDR2: MGHRA and YSYEKL. CDR3 DNA sequence: TGCGCCAGCAGCCAAATGTTGGTTCTACTCTCCTATAATTCACCCCTCCACTTT. Its translation is CASSQMLVLLSYNSPLHF.

The sample holds a few counts of this clonotype. The genes are TRBV4-3 and TRBJ1-2; TRBD1 is a possible D gene (5 bases). Germline CDR1 is LGHNA and CDR2 is YSLEER. The CDR3 length is 15 residues. The V gene lost 4 bases and the J gene lost 9 bases, with 21 bases spanning the gap. CDR3 residues: CASSPSRDASMSYTF. DNA for the CDR3: TGCGCCAGCAGCCCAAGCCGGGACGCGTCTATGAGCTACACCTTC.

The table lists this clonotype with a few counts. The rearrangement links TRBV5-1 to TRBJ2-5, with TRBD1 identical over 8 bases. This CDR3 is built from 13 residues. In germline, CDR1 is SGHRS, CDR2 YFSETQ. V lost 4 bases and J lost 5; bases outside the gene matches: 4. CDR3 coding DNA: TGCGCCAGCAGCGTGGACAGGGATGAGACCCAGTACTTC. It is translated as CASSVDRDETQYF. Drawing the rest from reference TRBV5-1 and TRBJ2-5, the complete variable domain is KAGVTQTPRYLIKTRGQQVTLSCSPISGHRSVSWYQQTPGQGLQFLFEYFSETQRNKGNFPGRFSGRQFSNSRSEMNVSTLELGDSALYLCASSVDRDETQYFGPGTRLLVL.

The chain's CDR3 is CASTYGGDSPDTQYF. For the CDR3, the DNA is TGTGCCAGCACCTATGGGGGGGATTCCCCAGATACGCAGTATTTT. The J gene is TRBJ2-3, the V gene TRBV21-1; the table gives TRBD1 as D, unverified against the DNA. TRBV21-1 is marked as a pseudogene. The CDR3 extends over 15 amino acids.

CDR3 nucleotides: TGTGCCAGCAGCGCGCCGGGCGGGCTCCTTACCTACGAGCAGTACTTC. This encodes CASSAPGGLLTYEQYF. V and J are TRBV5-6 and TRBJ2-7; weak D call: TRBD2 (5 bases). There are 16 residues in the CDR3. Deletions cut 4 bases from V and 2 bases from J, with 19 bases between. Per germline, CDR1 SGHDT and CDR2 YYEEEE.

In DNA form, the CDR3 reads TGTGCCAGCAGAACGGACAGGGGAAGTTCCTACAATGAGCAGTTCTTC. It specifies CASRTDRGSSYNEQFF. The chain joins TRBV6-2 or TRBV6-3 to TRBJ2-1; TRBD1 aligns across 9 bases. Germline values: CDR1 MNHEY, CDR2 SVGEGT. V shed 6 bases, J shed 1 base, and the junction held 7 bases outside the gene matches. The CDR3 is 16 residues long.

This clonotype was seen a handful of times. The chain employs TRBV18 and TRBJ2-1; D is uncertain. CDR3 size: 14 residues. Per germline, CDR1 KGHSH and CDR2 LQKENI. Trimming removed 3 bases at V and 5 bases at J, with 11 bases between. CDR3 sequence: CASSPGQRNNEQFF. CDR3 in DNA: TGTGCCAGCTCACCCGGGCAGCGTAACAATGAGCAGTTCTTC.

This chain connects TRBV7-2 to TRBJ2-1, with 7 bases that match TRBD2. Germline assignment: CDR1 SGHTA and CDR2 FQGNSA. Trimming took 1 base from V and 8 from J; bases not matched to a gene: 11. The CDR3 loop spans 16 amino acids. The CDR3 DNA reads as TGTGCCAGCAGCTTAGGTGGGGGAGGGCTTCCGCATGAGCAGTTCTTC. Residues: CASSLGGGGLPHEQFF. The whole variable domain, remainder taken from reference TRBV7-2 and TRBJ2-1, is GAGVSQSPSNKVTEKGKDVELRCDPISGHTALYWYRQSLGQGLEFLIYFQGNSAPDKSGLPSDRFSAERTGGSVSTLTIQRTQQEDSAVYLCASSLGGGGLPHEQFFGPGTRLTVL.

This clonotype has more than one count but fewer than ten. The J gene is TRBJ2-7, the V gene TRBV18; 7 bases map to TRBD2. Unmatched junction bases numbered 3, after V lost 3 bases and J lost 7 bases. The germline V gene has CDR1 KGHSH and CDR2 LQKENI. This CDR3 spans 12 amino acids. The CDR3 here is CASSPGGEEQYF. Written as DNA, the CDR3 is TGTGCCAGCTCACCGGGGGGGGAAGAGCAGTACTTC.